Detailed here is one T cell receptor (beta chain). These data belong to a study of blood T cell repertoires in COVID-19. Study overall: Sites across the United States, Italy and Spain contributed samples from acute and convalescent COVID-19. PBMCs, B-cell-depleted T cells, or T cells were the source of the cDNA or gDNA that made up the material.

Authors' methods: Amplification with reference gene primers provided the estimates of nucleated cell counts. Sequencing used immunoSEQ multiplex PCR; TCRdb keeps in-frame clones, though not all of them. V and J calls plus clone size are reproduced from that table; the DNA served to infer D and trimming. This sample has more than 95,000 clones, with over 75% found just once. The V and J ends lost 3 bases and 11 bases, in that order; junction bases with no gene match: 10. This CDR3 has 15 amino acids. Germline CDR1 is MNHNS and CDR2 is SASEGT. Material: peripheral blood. This receptor was identified in a woman at least 80 years old with acute or convalescent COVID-19. The chain combines TRBV6-1 with TRBJ1-4, with 9 bases fitting TRBD1. CDR3 region: CASSEVGQGSGKLFF. CDR3 bases: TGTGCCAGCAGTGAGGTGGGACAGGGTAGTGGGAAACTGTTTTTT.